What follows describes a single T cell receptor beta chain. This specimen belongs to a study of CD8 T cells in Susac syndrome. RNA, at about 0.45 to 1 ug, was reverse transcribed with random hexamers. Coverage of TCR beta CDR3 amplification by immunoSEQ multiplex PCR extended to 54 Vbeta and 13 Jbeta. One entry per CDR3 protein results from TCRdb running MiXCR on the immunoSEQ multiplex PCR reads. The data show more than 65,000 distinct CDR3 sequences, approximately 95% seen once. Negative isolation was used for CD8+ and CD4+ T cells and FACS enrichment for TEMRA cells. The V end lost 4 bases, the J end lost 10 bases, and 16 bases lay between the germline ends. The CDR3 contains 13 residues. Per germline, CDR1 SGHVS and CDR2 FNYEAQ.

The chain recombines TRBV7-6 with TRBJ1-1; D not certain. Input material: CD8+ T cells from PBMCs. The receptor's source is a human donor in good health. CDR3 protein: CASSSEAGERAFF. The CDR3 DNA follows: TGTGCCAGCAGCTCCGAGGCGGGCGAGAGAGCTTTCTTT.